This is a list of T cell receptor beta chains from one sample in a study of patients and donors after allogeneic stem cell transplantation. From the RT-PCR reads, TCRdb called clonotypes with MiXCR, one entry per CDR3 protein. The sample contains roughly 940,000 distinct CDR3 sequences, roughly 18% of which appear only once. Sequenced input: blood, either unsorted or a sorted T cell fraction (not recorded which). Every receptor here comes from a human donor who was either an allogeneic HSCT recipient or a stem cell or donor lymphocyte infusion donor (not recorded which). It is not recorded whose cells these are; they may come from a transplant donor. CDR3s include the opening cysteine and the closing phenylalanine or tryptophan. D genes are given only for firm matches. Size is stated for part of the rows, as once, few or many counts, or as a class when the clone is expanded.

cdr3_length	j_call	clone_size	d_call	v_call	cdr3_aa	cdr3_nt
20	TRBJ2-1	many	TRBD1	TRBV12-3/TRBV12-4	CASSWEQGANGLNSYNEQFF	TGTGCCAGCAGCTGGGAACAGGGGGCGAATGGGCTGAACTCCTACAATGAGCAGTTCTTC
13	TRBJ2-3	NA	NA	TRBV7-6	CASRQADTDTQYF	TGTGCCAGTCGGCAGGCAGACACAGATACGCAGTATTTT
16	TRBJ1-6	few	NA	TRBV2	CASSPEGSSYNSPLHF	TGTGCCAGCAGCCCCGAGGGGAGCTCCTATAATTCACCCCTCCACTTT
15	TRBJ1-1	many	NA	TRBV5-1	CASSLSSRSNTEAFF	TGCGCCAGCAGCTTGTCGAGCAGATCGAACACTGAAGCTTTCTTT
12	TRBJ2-2	NA	NA	TRBV7-3	CASGRGTGELFF	TGTGCCAGCGGGAGGGGGACCGGGGAGCTGTTTTTT
18	TRBJ1-1	NA	TRBD1	TRBV4-3	CASSQTLLSGGWRTEAFF	TGCGCCAGCAGCCAAACTCTTCTGTCAGGGGGGTGGCGCACTGAAGCTTTCTTT
15	TRBJ2-5	few	NA	TRBV6-1	CASSEGVTSQETQYF	TGTGCCAGCAGTGAGGGGGTGACAAGCCAAGAGACCCAGTACTTC
17	TRBJ1-6	few	TRBD1	TRBV5-6	CASSREPSGQGRSPLHF	TGTGCCAGCAGTCGAGAGCCCTCGGGACAGGGTCGATCACCCCTCCACTTT
15	TRBJ2-7	NA	NA	TRBV6-1	CASTPLGGSSYEQYF	TGTGCCAGCACCCCCTTAGGGGGAAGCTCCTACGAGCAGTACTTC
12	TRBJ2-1	few	TRBD2	TRBV6-2/TRBV6-3	CASTLGRGRQFF	TGTGCCAGCACCCTCGGGAGGGGTCGACAGTTCTTC
14	TRBJ1-1	NA	TRBD1	TRBV6-1	CAAKPGQGVSEAFF	TGTGCGGCGAAACCGGGACAGGGGGTTTCTGAAGCTTTCTTT